The 20 T cell receptor beta chains below come from one sample, sequenced in a study of molecular identifiers for immune sequencing clone quantification listed by TCRdb under 2018. The receptor library was made with PCR. The data were produced on an Illumina HiSeq 4000. The public reads were run again by TCRdb, first through fastp at Q25 and then through MiXCR, and only productive beta chains were kept. When rows share a CDR3 protein, they turn into one entry using the most common DNA and genes. Across this sample there are about 65,000 distinct CDR3 sequences, with about 18% seen only once. The top ten constitute roughly 1.4% of the sample. What was sequenced was naive CD8+ T cells from blood, with Jurkat cell RNA spiked in. In the paper's terms, the cell subset or site label means: FACS-sorted CD8+CD4-CCR7+CD45RA+ naive T cells. The receptor source for this set is a human donor in good health. Some libraries in this study had Jurkat cell RNA spiked in.

This clonotype occurred many times. The chain recombines TRBV7-9 with TRBJ2-1; D tentatively reads TRBD1 or TRBD2 (5 bases each). Germline CDR1 SEHNR, CDR2 FQNEAQ (reference sequence). The V end lost 8 bases, the J end lost 0 bases, and 8 bases lay between the germline ends. This CDR3 contains 13 residues. In DNA, the CDR3 is TGTGCCAGCCCGGGACCCTCCTACAATGAGCAGTTCTTC. Its protein is CASPGPSYNEQFF.

This clonotype was found many times. The rearrangement joins TRBV9 to TRBJ1-1, with D possibly being TRBD1 (5 bases). CDR1 and CDR2 (germline): SGDLS, YYNGEE. Trimming took 0 bases from V and 4 from J, leaving 13 bases between them. The CDR3 is 15 amino acids. This chain's CDR3 is CASSVGQGRFTEAFF. CDR3 in DNA: TGTGCCAGCAGCGTAGGTCAGGGAAGGTTCACTGAAGCTTTCTTT.

This clonotype was detected ten times or more. CDR3 DNA: TGTGCCAGCAGCTTCGGGACTTACTTCAATCAGCCCCAGCATTTT. Translating it yields CASSFGTYFNQPQHF. V usage is TRBV7-9 and J usage is TRBJ1-5, with D maybe TRBD1 (5 bases). The ends were cut back, 3 bases at V and 3 bases at J, with 12 bases in the middle. CDR1 is SEHNR and CDR2 is FQNEAQ in the germline V gene (reference sequence). The CDR3 totals 15 residues.

J is TRBJ2-6 and V is TRBV6-5; 14 nucleotides agree with TRBD2. V lost 9 bases, J lost 1 base, and 8 bases stayed unmatched. Germline CDR1 reads MNHEY; CDR2 reads SVGAGI. This CDR3 spans 18 amino acids. CDR3 residues: CARTLTSGRDSGANVLTF. Here the CDR3 DNA reads TGTGCCAGGACCCTGACTAGCGGGAGGGATTCTGGGGCCAACGTCCTGACTTTC.

The table lists this clonotype with many counts. The rearrangement joins TRBV5-1 to TRBJ2-3; 9 bases match TRBD1. With V trimmed by 4 bases and J by 6 bases, 6 bases remained unmatched. Germline CDR1 reads SGHRS; CDR2 reads YFSETQ. This CDR3 region has 14 residues. The CDR3 region is CASSPGTGTDTQYF. The CDR3 DNA reads TGCGCCAGCAGCCCCGGGACAGGGACGGATACGCAGTATTTT. Looking up the rest from reference TRBV5-1 and TRBJ2-3 gives the full variable domain: KAGVTQTPRYLIKTRGQQVTLSCSPISGHRSVSWYQQTPGQGLQFLFEYFSETQRNKGNFPGRFSGRQFSNSRSEMNVSTLELGDSALYLCASSPGTGTDTQYFGPGTRLTVL.

The rearrangement uses TRBV19 and TRBJ2-3; D unclear. Trimming cost V 9 bases and J 2 bases, with 12 bases left between them. The CDR3 contains 13 residues. Germline assignment: CDR1 LNHDA and CDR2 SQIVND (reference sequence). The CDR3 region is CASGPLHTDTQYF. In DNA form, the CDR3 reads TGTGCCAGCGGCCCCCTCCACACAGATACGCAGTATTTT.

V gene TRBV6-2 or TRBV6-3 combines with J gene TRBJ2-1; D might be TRBD2 (6 bases). Trimming removed 8 bases at V and 9 bases at J, with 14 bases between. This CDR3 contains 12 residues. Germline V lookup: CDR1 MNHEY, CDR2 SVGEGT. The CDR3 nucleotides are TGTGCCAGCGGGCGGGACCCCCTTGAGCAGTTCTTC. Translating gives CASGRDPLEQFF.

V gene TRBV5-1 combines with J gene TRBJ2-3; D remains unclear. The CDR3 length is 17 residues. The germline V gene has CDR1 SGHRS and CDR2 YFSETQ. Trimming took off 4 bases at V and 1 base at J, with 19 bases between the two ends. The CDR3 protein is CASSTIRAWSGTDTQYF. In nucleotides, the CDR3 is TGCGCCAGCAGCACCATAAGGGCGTGGTCGGGCACAGATACGCAGTATTTT.

This clonotype was counted ten times or more. The V gene is TRBV5-4, the J gene TRBJ2-7; 8 bases are shared with TRBD2. CDR3 length equals 15 residues. Losses at the gene ends were 1 base for V and 2 bases for J; bases not matched to a gene: 5. Germline CDR1 reads SGHNT; CDR2 reads YYREEE (reference sequence). The CDR3 sequence: CASSLRLAGPYEQYF. The CDR3, as DNA: TGTGCCAGCAGCTTGCGCCTAGCGGGTCCCTACGAGCAGTACTTC.

This clonotype was found many times. The chain joins TRBV7-8 to TRBJ2-3, with 9 bases identical to TRBD2. The CDR3 covers 16 residues. Germline V gene sequence: CDR1 SGHVS, CDR2 FQNEAQ. Germline trimming cut 5 bases from V and 1 base from J; bases unmatched to any gene: 7. Written as DNA, the CDR3 is TGTGCCAGCAGCCCCAGACTAGCGGAACGCACAGATACGCAGTATTTT. As protein: CASSPRLAERTDTQYF.

This clonotype showed up many times. The chain couples TRBV28 to TRBJ2-1; weak D call: TRBD1 (6 bases). The CDR3 length is 16 residues. Trimming pared 6 bases from V and 0 bases from J, leaving 15 bases between. CDR1 is MDHEN, CDR2 SYDVKM, per germline. The CDR3 loop reads CASSPPAGDSYNEQFF. The CDR3 DNA sequence: TGTGCCAGCAGCCCCCCGGCAGGGGACTCCTACAATGAGCAGTTCTTC.

The sample holds many counts of this clonotype. This sequence joins TRBV24-1 and TRBJ2-1; 14 bases agree with TRBD2. The germline V gene encodes CDR1 KGHDR and CDR2 SFDVKD. The V segment lost 8 bases and the J segment 10 bases; nucleotides outside the gene matches: 15. The CDR3 runs 17 residues. CDR3 sequence (DNA): TGTGCCACCACTAAGGGGACTAGCGGGAGTCATTACACCGAGCAGTTCTTC. As protein: CATTKGTSGSHYTEQFF.

As to this clonotype: This could be a read error, since a much larger clone is one nucleotide away. The rearrangement uses TRBV15 and TRBJ2-1, with 8 bases lining up with TRBD2. This CDR3 spans 13 amino acids. Germline CDR1 is LNHNV and CDR2 is YYDKDF (reference sequence). CDR3 region: CATGRGLDNEQFF. CDR3 bases: TGTGCCACCGGCAGGGGACTAGACAATGAGCAGTTCTTC.

This clonotype was seen a handful of times. The J gene is TRBJ2-1, the V gene TRBV19; 11 bases align to TRBD2. Trimming removed 5 bases from V and 7 bases from J; junction bases left unmatched: 16. In germline, CDR1 is LNHDA, CDR2 SQIVND (reference sequence). This CDR3 region has 18 residues. CDR3 nucleotide sequence: TGTGCCAGTAGTTCTGCGTCGGGCACTAGCGGGAGTTATAATGAGCAGTTCTTC. Its translation is CASSSASGTSGSYNEQFF.

V is TRBV4-2 and J is TRBJ2-5; 11 nucleotides agree with TRBD2. J gave up 3 bases and V 0 bases, and 3 bases lay outside the gene matches. The CDR3 spans 16 residues. In germline, CDR1 is LGHNA, CDR2 YNFKEQ. The CDR3 nucleotides are TGTGCCAGCAGCCAAGATACGACTAGCGGGAAAGAGACCCAGTACTTC. It yields the protein CASSQDTTSGKETQYF.

This clonotype occurred once. This may come from a read error, since a much larger clone is one base off. The chain combines TRBV25-1 with TRBJ2-7; tentatively, D is TRBD2 (5 bases). Germline values: CDR1 MGHDK, CDR2 SYGVNS. This CDR3 has 12 residues. The CDR3 loop is CASSESPWEQHF. The CDR3 DNA sequence: TGTGCCAGCAGTGAATCCCCCTGGGAGCAGCACTTC.

At least ten counts were recorded for this clonotype. The chain couples TRBV7-9 to TRBJ2-7; 7 nucleotides line up with TRBD2. V was clipped by 5 bases and J by 7 bases; unmatched bases: 5. The germline V gene has CDR1 SEHNR and CDR2 FQNEAQ (reference sequence). This CDR3 spans 12 amino acids. The CDR3 loop is CASSMAGEEQYF. CDR3 nucleotide sequence: TGTGCCAGCAGCATGGCGGGGGAGGAGCAGTACTTC.

Ten or more counts support this clonotype. V gene TRBV7-9 combines with J gene TRBJ2-2, with 8 nucleotides matching TRBD2. There are 15 residues in the CDR3. CDR1 is SEHNR and CDR2 is FQNEAQ in the germline V gene (reference sequence). Losses at the gene ends were 4 bases for V and 3 bases for J; bases not matched to a gene: 4. CDR3 DNA sequence: TGTGCCAGCAGCTGGACTAGCTCGGACACCGGGGAGCTGTTTTTT. This codes for CASSWTSSDTGELFF. Drawing the rest from reference TRBV7-9 and TRBJ2-2, the complete variable domain is DTGVSQNPRHKITKRGQNVTFRCDPISEHNRLYWYRQTLGQGPEFLTYFQNEAQLEKSRLLSDRFSAERPKGSFSTLEIQRTEQGDSAMYLCASSWTSSDTGELFFGEGSRLTVL.

V and J are TRBV29-1 and TRBJ2-1; D gene unclear. CDR3 length: 12 residues. V lost 8 bases, J lost 3 bases, and 11 bases lay in between. CDR1 and CDR2 (germline): SQVTM, ANQGSEA. CDR3 in DNA: TGCAGCTTGACCGATCACTACAATGAGCAGTTCTTC. It codes for CSLTDHYNEQFF.

This clonotype was picked up a small number of times. The chain joins TRBV18 to TRBJ2-7, with a possible D match to TRBD1 (6 bases). There are 13 residues in the CDR3. Germline assignment: CDR1 KGHSH and CDR2 LQKENI. The ends were cut back, 2 bases at V and 6 bases at J, with 11 bases in the middle. CDR3 sequence: CASSPSARGEQYF. In DNA form, the CDR3 reads TGTGCCAGCTCACCATCCGCCAGGGGCGAGCAGTACTTC.